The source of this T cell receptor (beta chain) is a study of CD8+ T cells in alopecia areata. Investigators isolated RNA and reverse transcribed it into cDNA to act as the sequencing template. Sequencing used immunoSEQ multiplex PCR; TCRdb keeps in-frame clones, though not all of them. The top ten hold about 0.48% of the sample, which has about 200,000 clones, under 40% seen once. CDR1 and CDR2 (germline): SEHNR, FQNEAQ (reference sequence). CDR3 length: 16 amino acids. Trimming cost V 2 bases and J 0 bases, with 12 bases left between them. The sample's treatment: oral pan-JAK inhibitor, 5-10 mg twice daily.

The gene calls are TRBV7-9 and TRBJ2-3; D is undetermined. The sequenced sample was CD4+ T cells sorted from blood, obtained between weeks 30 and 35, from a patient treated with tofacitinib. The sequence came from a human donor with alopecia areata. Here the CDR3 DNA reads TGTGCCAGCAGCTTACGTGGTACCGCTAGCACAGATACGCAGTATTTT. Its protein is CASSLRGTASTDTQYF.